This TCR beta chain was sequenced in a study of tumor-infiltrating lymphocytes in primary liver carcinoma. Blood RNA came from unsorted whole blood; germline DNA was also extracted. A remark on this clonotype: The junction departs from germline at one end; a sequencing error may be responsible.

Germline lookup yields CDR1 MDHEN and CDR2 SYDVKM. This CDR3 has 14 amino acids. The investigators made TCR beta cDNA from 400 to 550 ng total RNA, using a constant-region primer. Library construction for TCR beta comprised three nested multiplex PCR rounds performed with slightly modified ARM-PCR. Amplification in the first two PCR rounds was performed using TRBV1-TRBV30 forward primers and a C-beta reverse primer for around 10 cycles each. TCRdb re-called the multiplex PCR reads through MiXCR, storing one row per CDR3 protein. The sample lists under 200,000 distinct CDR3 sequences, less than 70% occurring once.

The source of this sequence is a woman aged 55-69 years with primary liver carcinoma and hepatitis B virus infection. The sequencing sample was made of peripheral blood. The V and J genes are TRBV28 and TRBJ1-5; D unclear. Here the CDR3 DNA reads TGTGCCGGCAGCCTGCACACGTACAATCAGCCCCAGCATTTT. It yields the protein CAGSLHTYNQPQHF.